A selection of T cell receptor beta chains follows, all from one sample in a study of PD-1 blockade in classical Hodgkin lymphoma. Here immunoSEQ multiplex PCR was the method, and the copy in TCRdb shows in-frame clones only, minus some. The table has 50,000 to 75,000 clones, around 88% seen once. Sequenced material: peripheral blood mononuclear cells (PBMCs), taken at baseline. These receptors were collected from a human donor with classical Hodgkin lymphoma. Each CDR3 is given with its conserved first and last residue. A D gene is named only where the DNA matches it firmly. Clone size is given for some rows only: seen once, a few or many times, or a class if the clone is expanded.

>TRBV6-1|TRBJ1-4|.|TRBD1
CASSDRPGQGKLFF
TGTGCCAGCAGTGACAGACCGGGACAGGGGAAACTGTTTTTT
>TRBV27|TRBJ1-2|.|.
CASSPKTTEPNYGYTF
TGTGCCAGCAGTCCCAAGACCACAGAGCCTAACTATGGCTACACCTTC
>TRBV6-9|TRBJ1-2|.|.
CASSVRGDGYTF
TGTGCCAGCAGTGTCCGGGGCGATGGCTACACCTTC
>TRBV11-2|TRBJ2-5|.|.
CASSSWTNGETQYF
TGTGCCAGCAGCTCGTGGACTAACGGCGAGACCCAGTACTTC
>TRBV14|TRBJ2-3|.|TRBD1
CASSPGTVELITDTQYF
TGTGCCAGCAGCCCCGGGACAGTTGAGCTGATCACAGATACGCAGTATTTT
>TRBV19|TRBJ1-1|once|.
CASSIAPSGNTEAFF
TGTGCCAGTAGTATAGCTCCATCAGGGAACACTGAAGCTTTCTTT
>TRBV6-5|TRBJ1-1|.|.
CASSYGGRHTEAFF
TGTGCCAGCAGTTACGGGGGGAGACACACTGAAGCTTTCTTT
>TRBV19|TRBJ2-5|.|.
CASSIVGRETQYF
TGTGCCAGTAGTATCGTGGGGAGAGAGACCCAGTACTTC
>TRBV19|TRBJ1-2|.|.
CASSLRGGVSGYTF
TGTGCCAGTAGTCTCCGCGGGGGGGTCTCTGGCTACACCTTC
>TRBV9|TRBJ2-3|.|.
CASSVEGPSTDTQYF
TGTGCCAGCAGCGTAGAAGGGCCGAGCACAGATACGCAGTATTTT
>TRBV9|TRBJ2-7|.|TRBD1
CASSEGTGPYEQYF
TGTGCCAGCAGCGAGGGGACAGGGCCTTACGAGCAGTACTTC
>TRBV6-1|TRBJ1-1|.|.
CASSADRNTEAFF
TGTGCCAGCAGTGCGGACAGGAACACTGAAGCTTTCTTT
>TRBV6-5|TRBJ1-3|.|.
CASSYSAGADTIYF
TGTGCCAGCAGTTACTCTGCCGGGGCTGACACCATATATTTT
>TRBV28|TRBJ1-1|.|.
CASSLSGSTEAFF
TGTGCCAGCAGTTTATCAGGGAGCACTGAAGCTTTCTTT
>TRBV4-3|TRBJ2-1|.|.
CASSPARGHEQFF
TGCGCCAGCAGCCCAGCAAGGGGACATGAGCAGTTCTTC
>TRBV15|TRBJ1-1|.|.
CATSRDALGARGAFF
TGTGCCACCAGCAGAGATGCTTTGGGTGCCCGCGGAGCTTTCTTT
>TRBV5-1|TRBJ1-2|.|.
CASSFFTDGYYGYTF
TGCGCCAGCAGCTTTTTCACAGACGGCTACTATGGCTACACCTTC
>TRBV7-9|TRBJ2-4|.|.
CASSSPPLAGVDANIQYF
TGTGCCAGCAGCTCCCCCCCACTAGCAGGAGTCGACGCGAACATTCAGTACTTC
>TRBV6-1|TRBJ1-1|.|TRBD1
CASKTTGTFEAFF
TGTGCCAGCAAAACGACAGGGACTTTTGAAGCTTTCTTT
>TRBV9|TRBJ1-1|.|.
CASSLGSGTEAFF
TGTGCCAGCAGCTTGGGTAGCGGCACTGAAGCTTTCTTT
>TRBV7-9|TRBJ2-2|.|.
CASSSLRGGYTGELFF
TGTGCCAGCAGTTCGTTGCGGGGAGGATACACCGGGGAGCTGTTTTTT
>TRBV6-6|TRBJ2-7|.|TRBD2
CASSQWGGRGEQYF
TGTGCCAGCAGTCAGTGGGGGGGTAGGGGCGAGCAGTACTTC
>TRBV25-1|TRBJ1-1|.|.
CASSESGGAKRNTEAFF
TGTGCCAGCAGTGAGTCGGGGGGCGCGAAACGGAACACTGAAGCTTTCTTT
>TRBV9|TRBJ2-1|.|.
CASSVAGSNEQFF
TGTGCCAGCAGCGTAGCAGGCAGCAATGAGCAGTTCTTC
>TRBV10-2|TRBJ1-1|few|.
CASKEGTREAFF
TGCGCCAGCAAAGAGGGGACTAGGGAAGCTTTCTTT
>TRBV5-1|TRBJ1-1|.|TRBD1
CASSSLQTGETEAFF
TGCGCCAGCAGCTCACTGCAGACAGGGGAGACTGAAGCTTTCTTT
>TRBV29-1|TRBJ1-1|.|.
CSAPGGQHTEAFF
TGCAGCGCTCCCGGGGGGCAGCACACTGAAGCTTTCTTT
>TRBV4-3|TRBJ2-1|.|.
CASSQHGGSYNEQFF
TGCGCCAGCAGCCAACACGGGGGCTCTTACAATGAGCAGTTCTTC
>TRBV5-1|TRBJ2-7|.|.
CASTGGLAVTYEQYF
TGCGCCAGCACCGGGGGCCTAGCGGTAACCTACGAGCAGTACTTC
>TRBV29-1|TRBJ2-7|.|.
CSVEDKEVEYF
TGCAGCGTTGAAGATAAGGAGGTGGAGTACTTC